The 14 T cell receptor beta chains listed next were all sequenced from one sample in a study of a mutant IDH1 vaccine in newly diagnosed glioma. Assay: immunoSEQ multiplex PCR; the TCRdb copy retains only in-frame clones and omits some. The sample has around 28,000 clones, more than 80% seen once. This sample's time point: week 5, during vaccination. In every dose of vaccine, 300 ug of mutant IDH1 20-mer peptide was given alongside topical imiquimod. No antigen has been identified for these receptors. The source material was PBMCs, sampled from a glioma patient whose treatment included an IDH1 peptide vaccine. The receptors were sampled from a man in his late teens or twenties with glioma.

The rearrangement joins TRBV10-3 to TRBJ1-2, with TRBD1 as a possible D gene (6 bases). Germline CDR1 and CDR2: ENHRY and SYGVKD. The ends were cut back, 0 bases at V and 2 bases at J, with 16 bases in the middle. This CDR3 has 17 residues. CDR3 sequence (DNA): TGTGCCATCAGTGAGTCGTTAGCGGGACAAGGCAACTATGGCTACACCTTC. Translating gives CAISESLAGQGNYGYTF.

The chain recombines TRBV6-6 with TRBJ1-1; D is unresolved. The CDR3 is 12 amino acids. Deletions cut 8 bases from V and 1 base from J, with 8 bases between. Germline CDR1 reads MNHNY; CDR2 reads SVGAGI (reference sequence). The CDR3 DNA reads TGTGCCAGCTCGGCACCGAACACTGAAGCTTTCTTT. It yields the protein CASSAPNTEAFF.

The chain links TRBV4-3 to TRBJ2-7, with 9 bases that match TRBD2. The CDR3 sequence is 16 residues long. The ends lost 0 bases at V and 2 bases at J; junction bases unmatched: 5. CDR1 LGHNA and CDR2 YSLEER come from the germline V gene. The CDR3 is CASSQDRASGAYEQYF. CDR3 DNA: TGCGCCAGCAGCCAAGATCGGGCTAGCGGGGCCTACGAGCAGTACTTC.

The chain combines TRBV5-4 with TRBJ1-2; TRBD1 is a possible D gene (6 bases). V was cut by 5 bases and J by 6 bases, with 11 bases left in between. The CDR3 is made up of 12 amino acids. The germline V gene encodes CDR1 SGHNT and CDR2 YYREEE (reference sequence). This CDR3 is CASRPDSDGYTF. In DNA form, the CDR3 reads TGTGCCAGCAGACCGGACAGTGATGGCTACACCTTC.

This chain uses TRBV5-1 with TRBJ2-1; D may be TRBD2 (5 bases). Trimming took off 4 bases at V and 0 bases at J, with 11 bases between the two ends. CDR3 length equals 15 residues. CDR1 and CDR2 from the germline V gene are SGHRS and YFSETQ. In DNA, the CDR3 is TGCGCCAGCAGCCCTGGAGGTGGCTCCTACAATGAGCAGTTCTTC. This gives the protein CASSPGGGSYNEQFF.

The genes are TRBV30 and TRBJ1-2, with 7 bases identical to TRBD1. Looked up from germline, CDR1 is GTSNPN and CDR2 is SVGIG (reference sequence). CDR3 size: 13 residues. Unmatched junction bases numbered 4, after V lost 3 bases and J lost 3 bases. CDR3 sequence (DNA): TGTGCCTGGAGACCAGGGGGTGACTATGGCTACACCTTC. This translates into CAWRPGGDYGYTF.

V and J are TRBV19 and TRBJ2-1; D possibly corresponds to TRBD2 (6 bases). Germline assignment: CDR1 LNHDA and CDR2 SQIVND (reference sequence). There are 15 residues in the CDR3. The V end was cut by 3 bases, the J end by 4 bases, with 13 bases between. DNA for the CDR3: TGTGCCAGTAGTATGAAGGGACTGGGATACAATGAGCAGTTCTTC. It is translated as CASSMKGLGYNEQFF.

The V call is TRBV30, the J call TRBJ1-1; 7 bases line up with TRBD1. The CDR3 totals 16 residues. Germline V gene sequence: CDR1 GTSNPN, CDR2 SVGIG (reference sequence). V dropped 4 bases and J dropped 4; count of bases not matched to a gene: 15. This CDR3 reads CAWTLPGEGASTEAFF. The CDR3 DNA is TGTGCCTGGACCCTTCCGGGGGAGGGGGCGAGCACTGAAGCTTTCTTT.

This clone appeared once. The gene calls are TRBV5-6 and TRBJ2-7, with D unclear. V was cut by 2 bases and J by 0 bases, with 15 bases left in between. From germline, CDR1 is SGHDT and CDR2 YYEEEE. This CDR3 has 16 amino acids. CDR3 sequence reads: CASSFGVYRASYEQYF. CDR3 DNA: TGTGCCAGCAGCTTTGGGGTATATAGGGCCTCCTACGAGCAGTACTTC. The complete variable domain, with remaining parts taken from reference TRBV5-6 and TRBJ2-7, reads DAGVTQSPTHLIKTRGQQVTLRCSPKSGHDTVSWYQQALGQGPQFIFQYYEEEERQRGNFPDRFSGHQFPNYSSELNVNALLLGDSALYLCASSFGVYRASYEQYFGPGTRLTVT.

V gene TRBV19 combines with J gene TRBJ1-5; D may be TRBD1 (5 bases). V dropped 4 bases and J dropped 9 bases, with 16 bases sitting between them. This CDR3 has 14 residues. Per germline, CDR1 LNHDA and CDR2 SQIVND (reference sequence). The CDR3 protein is CASSNSDTWAPQHF. The CDR3 nucleotides read TGTGCCAGTAGTAATTCGGACACTTGGGCGCCCCAGCATTTT. The entire variable domain, with the rest obtained from reference TRBV19 and TRBJ1-5, is as follows: DGGITQSPKYLFRKEGQNVTLSCEQNLNHDAMYWYRQDPGQGLRLIYYSQIVNDFQKGDIAEGYSVSREKKESFPLTVTSAQKNPTAFYLCASSNSDTWAPQHFGDGTRLSIL.

The chain recombines TRBV5-1 with TRBJ2-6, with D possibly being TRBD2 (5 bases). Germline lookup yields CDR1 SGHRS and CDR2 YFSETQ. With 0 bases removed from V and 4 bases from J, the gap between germline ends came to 14 bases. CDR3 size: 17 residues. CDR3 protein: CASSLDPRGSGANVLTF. In DNA, the CDR3 is TGCGCCAGCAGCTTGGACCCACGAGGGTCCGGGGCCAACGTCCTGACTTTC. Filled out from reference TRBV5-1 and TRBJ2-6, the complete variable domain reads KAGVTQTPRYLIKTRGQQVTLSCSPISGHRSVSWYQQTPGQGLQFLFEYFSETQRNKGNFPGRFSGRQFSNSRSEMNVSTLELGDSALYLCASSLDPRGSGANVLTFGAGSRLTVL.

V usage is TRBV29-1 and J usage is TRBJ1-2, with 9 bases lining up with TRBD1. V shed 7 bases and J 2 bases; nucleotides not matched to a gene: 5. In germline, CDR1 is SQVTM, CDR2 ANQGSEA. The CDR3 covers 13 residues. DNA for the CDR3: TGCAGCGCAGGGACAGGGCCAAACTATGGCTACACCTTC. Protein sequence: CSAGTGPNYGYTF. The full variable domain, in which reference TRBV29-1 and TRBJ1-2 provide the parts outside the CDR3, is SAVISQKPSRDICQRGTSLTIQCQVDSQVTMMFWYRQQPGQSLTLIATANQGSEATYESGFVIDKFPISRPNLTFSTLTVSNMSPEDSSIYLCSAGTGPNYGYTFGSGTRLTVV.

The CDR3: CASSPDRDGEKLFF. In DNA form, the CDR3 reads TGTGCCAGCAGCCCGGACAGGGACGGTGAAAAACTGTTTTTT. The rearrangement links TRBV7-2 to TRBJ1-4; 8 nucleotides line up with TRBD1. This CDR3 contains 14 residues. V shed 5 bases, J shed 7 bases, and the junction held 6 bases outside the gene matches. Germline values: CDR1 SGHTA, CDR2 FQGNSA.

This clone has just a few counts. The chain combines TRBV7-9 with TRBJ2-2; a weak D match, TRBD2 (5 bases). V lost 5 bases to trimming and J lost 3 bases, with 10 bases between them. This CDR3 region has 14 residues. Germline CDR1 is SEHNR and CDR2 is FQNEAQ (reference sequence). This CDR3 is CASSAPGYTGELFF. The CDR3 DNA reads as TGTGCCAGCAGCGCACCGGGGTACACCGGGGAGCTGTTTTTT. The entire variable domain, with the rest obtained from reference TRBV7-9 and TRBJ2-2, is as follows: DTGVSQNPRHKITKRGQNVTFRCDPISEHNRLYWYRQTLGQGPEFLTYFQNEAQLEKSRLLSDRFSAERPKGSFSTLEIQRTEQGDSAMYLCASSAPGYTGELFFGEGSRLTVL.